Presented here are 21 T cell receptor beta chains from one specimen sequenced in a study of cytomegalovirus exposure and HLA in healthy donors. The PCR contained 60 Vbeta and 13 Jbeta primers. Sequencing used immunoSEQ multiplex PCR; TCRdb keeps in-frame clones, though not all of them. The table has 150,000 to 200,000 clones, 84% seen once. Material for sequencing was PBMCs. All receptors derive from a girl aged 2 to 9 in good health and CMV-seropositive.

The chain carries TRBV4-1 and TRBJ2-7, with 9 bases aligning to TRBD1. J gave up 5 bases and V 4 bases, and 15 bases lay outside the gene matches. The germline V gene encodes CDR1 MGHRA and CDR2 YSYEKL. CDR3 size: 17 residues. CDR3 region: CASSRREGTGLSDEQYF. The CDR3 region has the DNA TGCGCCAGCAGCCGCAGGGAAGGGACAGGGCTTTCCGACGAGCAGTACTTC.

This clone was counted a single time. CDR3 bases: TGTGCCATCAGTGAGCGGGGAGAGCCACGCCTAGTCTATGGCTACACCTTC. The encoded protein is CAISERGEPRLVYGYTF. The chain uses TRBV10-3 and TRBJ1-2; D uncertain. The V gene lost 2 bases and the J gene lost 4 bases, with 20 bases spanning the gap. Germline CDR1 ENHRY, CDR2 SYGVKD. The CDR3 extends over 17 amino acids.

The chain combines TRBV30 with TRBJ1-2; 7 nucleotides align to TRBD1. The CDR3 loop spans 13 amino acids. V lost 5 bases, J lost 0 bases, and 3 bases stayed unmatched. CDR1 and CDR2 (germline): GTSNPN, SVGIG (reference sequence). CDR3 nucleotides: TGTGCCTGGGGACAGGTCTCTAACTATGGCTACACCTTC. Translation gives CAWGQVSNYGYTF.

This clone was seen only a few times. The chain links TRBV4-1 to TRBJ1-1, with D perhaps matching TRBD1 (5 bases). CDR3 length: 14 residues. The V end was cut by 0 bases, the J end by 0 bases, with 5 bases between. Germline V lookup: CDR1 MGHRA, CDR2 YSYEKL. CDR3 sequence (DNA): TGCGCCAGCAGCCAAGAAGGGGTGAACACTGAAGCTTTCTTT. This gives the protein CASSQEGVNTEAFF.

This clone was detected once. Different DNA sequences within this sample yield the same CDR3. The DNA of the CDR3 is TGTGCCTGGCAGGGGACGCCTCGACAAAACCATAGGAAATACTATGGCTACACCTTC. The encoded protein is CAWQGTPRQNHRKYYGYTF. The chain is built from TRBV30 and TRBJ1-2, with a weak D call TRBD1 (6 bases). Germline CDR1 and CDR2: GTSNPN and SVGIG (reference sequence). V was cut by 5 bases and J by 3 bases, with 31 bases left in between. This CDR3 region has 19 residues.

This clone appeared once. CDR3 in DNA: TGTGCCAGCAGCGTCCGGACTAGCGGATCCTACGAGCAGTACTTC. Its protein product is CASSVRTSGSYEQYF. The gene calls are TRBV13 and TRBJ2-5; 10 bases match TRBD2. The DNA end is a closer match to TRBJ2-7, so the J assignment may be wrong. Germline CDR1 is PRHDT and CDR2 is FYEKMQ (reference sequence). This CDR3 region has 15 residues.

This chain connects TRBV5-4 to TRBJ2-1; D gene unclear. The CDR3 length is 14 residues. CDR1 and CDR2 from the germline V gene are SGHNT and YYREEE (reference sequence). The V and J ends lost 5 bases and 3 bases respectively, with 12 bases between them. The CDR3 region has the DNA TGTGCCAGCAGTTCCTTGGCCAGCTACAATGAGCAGTTCTTC. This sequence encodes CASSSLASYNEQFF.

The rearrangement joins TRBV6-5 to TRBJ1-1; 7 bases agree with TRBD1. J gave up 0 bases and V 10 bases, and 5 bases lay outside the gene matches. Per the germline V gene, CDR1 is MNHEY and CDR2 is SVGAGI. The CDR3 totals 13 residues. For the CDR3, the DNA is TGTGCCATCAGACAGGGCTTGAACACTGAAGCTTTCTTT. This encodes CAIRQGLNTEAFF.

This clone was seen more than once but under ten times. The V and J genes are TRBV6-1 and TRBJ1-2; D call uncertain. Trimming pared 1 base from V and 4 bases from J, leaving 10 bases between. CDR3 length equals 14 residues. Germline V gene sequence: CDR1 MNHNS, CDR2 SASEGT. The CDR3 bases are TGTGCCAGCAGTGAAGGGGAGGGAAGCTATGGCTACACCTTC. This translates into CASSEGEGSYGYTF.

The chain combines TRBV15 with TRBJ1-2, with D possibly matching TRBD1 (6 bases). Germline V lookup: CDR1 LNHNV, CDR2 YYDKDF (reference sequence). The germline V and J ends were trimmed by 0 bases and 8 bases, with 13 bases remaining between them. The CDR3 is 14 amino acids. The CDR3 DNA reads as TGTGCCACCAGCAGAGATCTTTACAGGGACGGCTACACCTTC. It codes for CATSRDLYRDGYTF.

The CDR3 DNA is TGCAGCGTCGCTGACAGGAACAATTACGAGCAGTACTTC. Translation: CSVADRNNYEQYF. V is TRBV29-1 and J is TRBJ2-7; the D gene is possibly TRBD1 (6 bases). Germline V CDR1 and CDR2: SQVTM, ANQGSEA. CDR3 length: 13 amino acids. Trimming stripped 6 bases from V and 4 bases from J, with 16 bases between.

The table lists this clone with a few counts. The CDR3 region has the DNA TGCGCCAGCAGTCAGGCCGGGACAGGGTCGAACACCGGGGAGCTGTTTTTT. It codes for CASSQAGTGSNTGELFF. The chain is built from TRBV23-1 and TRBJ2-2, with TRBD1 identical over 9 bases. TRBV23-1 is flagged as an ORF with uncertain function. With V trimmed by 3 bases and J by 0 bases, 5 bases remained unmatched. The CDR3 length is 17 residues.

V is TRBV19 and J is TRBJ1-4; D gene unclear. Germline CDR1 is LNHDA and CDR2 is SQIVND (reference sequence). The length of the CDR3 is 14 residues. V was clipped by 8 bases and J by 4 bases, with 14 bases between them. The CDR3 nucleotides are TGTGCCAGTTCCCGTGGTGCCGGTAATGAAAAACTGTTTTTT. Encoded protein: CASSRGAGNEKLFF.

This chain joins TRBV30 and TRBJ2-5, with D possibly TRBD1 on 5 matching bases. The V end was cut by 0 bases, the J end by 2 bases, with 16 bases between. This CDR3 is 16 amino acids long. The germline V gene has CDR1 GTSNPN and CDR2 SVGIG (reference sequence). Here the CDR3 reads CAWSVQDLRLQETQYF. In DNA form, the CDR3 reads TGTGCCTGGAGTGTACAGGACCTTCGGTTGCAAGAGACCCAGTACTTC.

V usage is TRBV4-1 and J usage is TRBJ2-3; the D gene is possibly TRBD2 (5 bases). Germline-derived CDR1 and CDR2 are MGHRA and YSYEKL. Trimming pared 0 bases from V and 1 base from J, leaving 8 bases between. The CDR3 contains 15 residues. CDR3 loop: CASSQEGRGTDTQYF. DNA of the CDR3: TGCGCCAGCAGCCAAGAAGGGAGAGGCACAGATACGCAGTATTTT.

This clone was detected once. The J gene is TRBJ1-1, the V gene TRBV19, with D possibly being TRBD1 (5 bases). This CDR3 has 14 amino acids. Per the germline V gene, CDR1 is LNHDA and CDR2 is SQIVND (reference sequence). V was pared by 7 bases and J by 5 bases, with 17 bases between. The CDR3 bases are TGTGCCAGTATCCGTCACCCCCGGGGGACTGAAGCTTTCTTT. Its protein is CASIRHPRGTEAFF. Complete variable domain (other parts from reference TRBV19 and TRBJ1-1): DGGITQSPKYLFRKEGQNVTLSCEQNLNHDAMYWYRQDPGQGLRLIYYSQIVNDFQKGDIAEGYSVSREKKESFPLTVTSAQKNPTAFYLCASIRHPRGTEAFFGQGTRLTVV.

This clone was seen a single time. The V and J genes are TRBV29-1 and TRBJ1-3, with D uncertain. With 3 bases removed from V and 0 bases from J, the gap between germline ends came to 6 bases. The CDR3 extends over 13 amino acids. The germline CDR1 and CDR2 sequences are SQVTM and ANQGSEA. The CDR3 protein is CSVEAVSGNTIYF. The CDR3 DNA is TGCAGCGTTGAGGCGGTCTCTGGAAACACCATATATTTT.

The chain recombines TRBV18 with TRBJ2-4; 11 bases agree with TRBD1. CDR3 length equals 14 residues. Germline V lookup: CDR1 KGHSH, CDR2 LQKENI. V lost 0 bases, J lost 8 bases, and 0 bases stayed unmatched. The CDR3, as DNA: TGTGCCAGCTCACCACCGGGACAGGGGGACATTCAGTACTTC. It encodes CASSPPGQGDIQYF.

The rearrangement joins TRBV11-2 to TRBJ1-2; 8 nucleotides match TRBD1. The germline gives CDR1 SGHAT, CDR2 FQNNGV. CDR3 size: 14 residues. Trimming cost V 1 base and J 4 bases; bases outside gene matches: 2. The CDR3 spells CASSLGGQGYGYTF. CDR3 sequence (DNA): TGTGCCAGCAGCTTAGGCGGACAGGGCTATGGCTACACCTTC.

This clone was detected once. The CDR3 here is CASRLAGPSYEQYF. The CDR3 DNA follows: TGCGCCAGCAGACTAGCGGGACCCTCCTACGAGCAGTACTTC. The chain joins TRBV5-1 to TRBJ2-7; 10 bases are a match to TRBD2. The CDR3 has 14 amino acids. Germline values: CDR1 SGHRS, CDR2 YFSETQ. V lost 5 bases and J lost 0; bases outside the gene matches: 2.

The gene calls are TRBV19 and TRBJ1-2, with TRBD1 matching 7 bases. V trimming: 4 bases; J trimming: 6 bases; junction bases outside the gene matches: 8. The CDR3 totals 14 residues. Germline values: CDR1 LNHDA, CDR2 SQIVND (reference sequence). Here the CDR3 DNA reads TGTGCCAGTAGTAGAAGGACAGGCCCGGATGGCTACACCTTC. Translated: CASSRRTGPDGYTF.